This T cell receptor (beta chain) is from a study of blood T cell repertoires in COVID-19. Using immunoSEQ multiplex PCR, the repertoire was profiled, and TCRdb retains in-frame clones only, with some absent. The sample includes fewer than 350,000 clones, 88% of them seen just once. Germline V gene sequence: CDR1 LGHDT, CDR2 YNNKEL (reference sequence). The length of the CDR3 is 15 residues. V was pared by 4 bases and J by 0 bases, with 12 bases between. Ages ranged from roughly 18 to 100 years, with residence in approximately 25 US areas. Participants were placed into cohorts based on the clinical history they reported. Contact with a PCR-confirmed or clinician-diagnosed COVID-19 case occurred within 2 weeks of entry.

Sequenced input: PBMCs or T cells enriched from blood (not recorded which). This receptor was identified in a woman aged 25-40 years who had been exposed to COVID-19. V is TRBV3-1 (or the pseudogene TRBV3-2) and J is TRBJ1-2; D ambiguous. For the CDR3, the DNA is TGTGCCAGCAGCCCCGGAGAGCAGACTAACTATGGCTACACCTTC. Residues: CASSPGEQTNYGYTF.